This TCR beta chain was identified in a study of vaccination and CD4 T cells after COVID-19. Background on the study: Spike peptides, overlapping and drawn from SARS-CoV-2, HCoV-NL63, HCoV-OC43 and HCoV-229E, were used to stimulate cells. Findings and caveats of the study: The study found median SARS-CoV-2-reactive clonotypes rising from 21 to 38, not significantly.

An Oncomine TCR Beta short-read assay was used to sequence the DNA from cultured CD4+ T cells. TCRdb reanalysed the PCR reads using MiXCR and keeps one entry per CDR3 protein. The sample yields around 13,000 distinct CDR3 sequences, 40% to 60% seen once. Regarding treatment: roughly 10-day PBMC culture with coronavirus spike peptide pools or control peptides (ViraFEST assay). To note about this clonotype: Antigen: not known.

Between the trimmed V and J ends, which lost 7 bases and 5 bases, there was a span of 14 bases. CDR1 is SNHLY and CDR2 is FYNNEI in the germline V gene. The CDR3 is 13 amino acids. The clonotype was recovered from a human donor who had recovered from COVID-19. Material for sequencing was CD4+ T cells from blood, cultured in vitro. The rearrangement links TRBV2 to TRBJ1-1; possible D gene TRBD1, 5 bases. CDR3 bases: TGTGCCAGCAAGGGACGTCTCGGAACTGAAGCTTTCTTT. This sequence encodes CASKGRLGTEAFF. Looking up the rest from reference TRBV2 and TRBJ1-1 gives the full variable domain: EPEVTQTPSHQVTQMGQEVILRCVPISNHLYFYWYRQILGQKVEFLVSFYNNEISEKSEIFDDQFSVERPDGSNFTLKIRSTKLEDSAMYFCASKGRLGTEAFFGQGTRLTVV.